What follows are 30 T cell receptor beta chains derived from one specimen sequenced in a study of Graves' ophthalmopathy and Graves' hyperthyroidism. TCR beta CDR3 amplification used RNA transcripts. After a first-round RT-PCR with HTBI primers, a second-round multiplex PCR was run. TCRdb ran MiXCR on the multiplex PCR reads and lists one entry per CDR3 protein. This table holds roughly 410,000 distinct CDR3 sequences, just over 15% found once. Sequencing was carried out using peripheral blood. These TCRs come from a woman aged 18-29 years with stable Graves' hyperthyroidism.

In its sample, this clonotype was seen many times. CDR3 coding DNA: TGTGCCACCGTTTACAGGGCGAGCTACACCTTC. Amino acids: CATVYRASYTF. The genes are TRBV19 and TRBJ1-2, with D maybe TRBD1 (6 bases). This CDR3 comprises 11 residues. V lost 10 bases to trimming and J lost 9 bases, with 15 bases between them. Germline V CDR1 and CDR2: LNHDA, SQIVND (reference sequence).

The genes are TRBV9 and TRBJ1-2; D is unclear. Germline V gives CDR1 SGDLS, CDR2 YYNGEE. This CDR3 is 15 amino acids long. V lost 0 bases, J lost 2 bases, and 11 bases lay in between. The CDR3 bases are TGTGCCAGCAGCGTAGGAAGGGAGCTCAACTATGGCTACACCTTC. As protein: CASSVGRELNYGYTF.

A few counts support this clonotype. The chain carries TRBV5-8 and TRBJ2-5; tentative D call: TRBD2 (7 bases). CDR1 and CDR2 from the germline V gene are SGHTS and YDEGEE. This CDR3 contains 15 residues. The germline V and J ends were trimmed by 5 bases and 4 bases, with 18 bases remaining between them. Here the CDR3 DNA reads TGTGCCAGCAGTGTTGCGGTGCGGGGGCCAGAGACCCAGTACTTC. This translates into CASSVAVRGPETQYF.

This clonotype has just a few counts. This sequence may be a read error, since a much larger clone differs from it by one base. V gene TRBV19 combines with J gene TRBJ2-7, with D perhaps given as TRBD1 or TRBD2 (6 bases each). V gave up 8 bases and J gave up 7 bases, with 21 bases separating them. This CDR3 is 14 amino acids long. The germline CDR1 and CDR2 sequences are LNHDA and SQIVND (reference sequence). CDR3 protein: CASAPSPRGGEQYF. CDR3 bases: TGTGCCAGTGCCCCTTCTCCCAGGGGAGGAGAGCAGTACTTC. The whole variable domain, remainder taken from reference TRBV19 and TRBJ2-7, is DGGITQSPKYLFRKEGQNVTLSCEQNLNHDAMYWYRQDPGQGLRLIYYSQIVNDFQKGDIAEGYSVSREKKESFPLTVTSAQKNPTAFYLCASAPSPRGGEQYFGPGTRLTVT.

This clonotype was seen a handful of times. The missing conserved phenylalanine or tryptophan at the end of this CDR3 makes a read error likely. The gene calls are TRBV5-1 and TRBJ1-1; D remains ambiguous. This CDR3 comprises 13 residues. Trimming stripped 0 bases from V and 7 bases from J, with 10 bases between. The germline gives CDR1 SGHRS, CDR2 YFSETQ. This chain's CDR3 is CASSLGGSREAFS. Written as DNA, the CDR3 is TGCGCCAGCAGCTTGGGGGGTTCCCGTGAAGCTTTCTCT.

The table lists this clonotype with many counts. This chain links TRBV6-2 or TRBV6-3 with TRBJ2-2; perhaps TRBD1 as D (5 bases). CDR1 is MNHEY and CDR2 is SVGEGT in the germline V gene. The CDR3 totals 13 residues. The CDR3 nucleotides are TGTTCGACTCAAGGGGCCAACACCGGGGAGCTGTTTTTT. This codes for CSTQGANTGELFF.

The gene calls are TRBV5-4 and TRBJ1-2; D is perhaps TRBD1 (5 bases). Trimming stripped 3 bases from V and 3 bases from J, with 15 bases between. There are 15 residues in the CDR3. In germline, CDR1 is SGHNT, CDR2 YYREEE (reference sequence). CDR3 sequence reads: CASSSGGGSYYGYTF. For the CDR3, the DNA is TGTGCCAGCAGCTCTGGGGGAGGCAGCTACTATGGCTACACCTTC.

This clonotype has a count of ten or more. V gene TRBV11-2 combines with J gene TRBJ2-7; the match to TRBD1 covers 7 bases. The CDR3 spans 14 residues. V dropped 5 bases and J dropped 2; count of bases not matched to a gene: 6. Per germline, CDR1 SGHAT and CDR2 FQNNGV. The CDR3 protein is CASSQRGQPYEQYF. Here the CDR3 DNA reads TGTGCCAGCAGCCAGAGGGGACAGCCCTACGAGCAGTACTTC.

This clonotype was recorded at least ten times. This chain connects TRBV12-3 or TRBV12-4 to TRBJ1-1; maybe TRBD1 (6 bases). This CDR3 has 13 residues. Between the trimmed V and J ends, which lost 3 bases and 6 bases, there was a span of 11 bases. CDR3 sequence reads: CASSLKGGAEAFF. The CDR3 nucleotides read TGTGCCAGCAGTTTGAAGGGGGGAGCTGAAGCTTTCTTT.

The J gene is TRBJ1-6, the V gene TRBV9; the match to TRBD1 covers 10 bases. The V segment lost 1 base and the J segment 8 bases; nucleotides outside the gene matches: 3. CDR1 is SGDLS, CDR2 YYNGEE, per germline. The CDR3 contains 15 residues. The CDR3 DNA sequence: TGTGCCAGCAGCGTATGGGGACAGGGGTATTCACCCCTCCACTTT. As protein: CASSVWGQGYSPLHF. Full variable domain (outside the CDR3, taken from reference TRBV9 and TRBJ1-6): DSGVTQTPKHLITATGQRVTLRCSPRSGDLSVYWYQQSLDQGLQFLIQYYNGEERAKGNILERFSAQQFPDLHSELNLSSLELGDSALYFCASSVWGQGYSPLHFGNGTRLTVT.

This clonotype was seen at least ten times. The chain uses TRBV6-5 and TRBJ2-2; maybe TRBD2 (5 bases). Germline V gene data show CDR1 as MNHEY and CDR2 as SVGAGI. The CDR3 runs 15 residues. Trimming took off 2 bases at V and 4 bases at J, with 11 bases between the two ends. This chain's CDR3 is CASSYPGLPTGELFF. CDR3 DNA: TGTGCCAGCAGTTACCCCGGACTCCCCACCGGGGAGCTGTTTTTT.

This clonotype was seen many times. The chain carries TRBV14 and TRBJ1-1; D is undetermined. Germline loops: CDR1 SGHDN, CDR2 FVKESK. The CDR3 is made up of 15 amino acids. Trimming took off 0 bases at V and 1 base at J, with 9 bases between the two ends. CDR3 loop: CASSQDGGWNTEAFF. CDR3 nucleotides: TGTGCCAGCAGCCAAGATGGTGGCTGGAACACTGAAGCTTTCTTT.

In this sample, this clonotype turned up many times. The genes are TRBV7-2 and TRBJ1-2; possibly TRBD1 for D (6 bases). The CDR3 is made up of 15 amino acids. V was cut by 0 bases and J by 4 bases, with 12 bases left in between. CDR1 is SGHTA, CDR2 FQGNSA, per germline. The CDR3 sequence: CASSLALTGTYGYTF. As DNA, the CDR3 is TGTGCCAGCAGCTTAGCTCTTACAGGGACCTATGGCTACACCTTC. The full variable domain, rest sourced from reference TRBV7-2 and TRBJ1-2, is GAGVSQSPSNKVTEKGKDVELRCDPISGHTALYWYRQSLGQGLEFLIYFQGNSAPDKSGLPSDRFSAERTGGSVSTLTIQRTQQEDSAVYLCASSLALTGTYGYTFGSGTRLTVV.

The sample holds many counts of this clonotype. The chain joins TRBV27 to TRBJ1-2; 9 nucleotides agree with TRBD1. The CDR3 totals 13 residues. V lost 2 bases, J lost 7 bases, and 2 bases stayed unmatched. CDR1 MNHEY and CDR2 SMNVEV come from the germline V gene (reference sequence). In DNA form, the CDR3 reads TGTGCCAGCAGTTTAAGGGGACAGGGTGGCTACACCTTC. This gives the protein CASSLRGQGGYTF.

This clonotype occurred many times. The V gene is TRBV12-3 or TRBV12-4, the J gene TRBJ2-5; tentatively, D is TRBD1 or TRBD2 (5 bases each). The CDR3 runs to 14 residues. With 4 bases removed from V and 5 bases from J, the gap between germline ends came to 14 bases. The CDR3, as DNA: TGTGCCAGCAGTTCAAAACGGGGACGGGAGACCCAGTACTTC. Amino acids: CASSSKRGRETQYF.

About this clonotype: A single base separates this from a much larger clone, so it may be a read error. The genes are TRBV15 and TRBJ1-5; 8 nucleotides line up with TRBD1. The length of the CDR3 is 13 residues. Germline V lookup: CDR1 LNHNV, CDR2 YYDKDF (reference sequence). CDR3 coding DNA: TGTGCCACCCGGACAGGGCTTAATCAGCCCAAGCATTTT. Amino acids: CATRTGLNQPKHF. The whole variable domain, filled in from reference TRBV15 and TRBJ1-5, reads DAMVIQNPRYQVTQFGKPVTLSCSQTLNHNVMYWYQQKSSQAPKLLFHYYDKDFNNEADTPDNFQSRRPNTSFCFLDIRSPGLGDTAMYLCATRTGLNQPKHFGDGTRLSIL.

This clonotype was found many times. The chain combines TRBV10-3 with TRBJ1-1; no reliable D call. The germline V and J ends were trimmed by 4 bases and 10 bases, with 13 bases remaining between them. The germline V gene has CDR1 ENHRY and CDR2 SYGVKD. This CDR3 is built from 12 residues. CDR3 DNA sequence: TGTGCCATCAGTGGGGAGGAATTAACAGCTTTCTTT. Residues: CAISGEELTAFF.

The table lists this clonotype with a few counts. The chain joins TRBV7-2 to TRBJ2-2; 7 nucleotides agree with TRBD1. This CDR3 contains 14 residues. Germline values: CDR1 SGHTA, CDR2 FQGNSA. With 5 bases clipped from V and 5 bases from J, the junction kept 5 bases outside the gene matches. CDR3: CASSKSRGTGELFF. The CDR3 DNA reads TGTGCCAGCAGCAAATCCAGGGGGACCGGGGAGCTGTTTTTT.

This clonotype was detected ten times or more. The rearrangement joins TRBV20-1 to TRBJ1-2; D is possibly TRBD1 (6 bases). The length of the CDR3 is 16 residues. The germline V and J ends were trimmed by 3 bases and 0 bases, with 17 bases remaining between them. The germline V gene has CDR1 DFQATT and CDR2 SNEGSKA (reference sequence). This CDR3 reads CSARPTRGATNYGYTF. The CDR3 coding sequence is TGCAGTGCTAGGCCGACCAGGGGCGCAACTAACTATGGCTACACCTTC.

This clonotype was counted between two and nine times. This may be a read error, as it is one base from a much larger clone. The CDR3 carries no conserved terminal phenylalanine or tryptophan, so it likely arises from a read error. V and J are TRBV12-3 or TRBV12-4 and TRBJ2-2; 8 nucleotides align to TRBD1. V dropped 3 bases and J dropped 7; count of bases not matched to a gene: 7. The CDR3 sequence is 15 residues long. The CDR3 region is CASSFIQGAGGELFS. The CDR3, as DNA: TGTGCCAGCAGTTTCATCCAGGGGGCCGGCGGGGAGCTGTTTTCT.

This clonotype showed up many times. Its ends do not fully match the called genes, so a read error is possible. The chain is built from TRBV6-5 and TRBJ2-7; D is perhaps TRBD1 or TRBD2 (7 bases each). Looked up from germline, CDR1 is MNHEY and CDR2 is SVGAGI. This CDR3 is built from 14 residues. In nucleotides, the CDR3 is TGTGCCAGCAGTTACCGGGGGGACAGCTACGAACAGTACTTC. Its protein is CASSYRGDSYEQYF.

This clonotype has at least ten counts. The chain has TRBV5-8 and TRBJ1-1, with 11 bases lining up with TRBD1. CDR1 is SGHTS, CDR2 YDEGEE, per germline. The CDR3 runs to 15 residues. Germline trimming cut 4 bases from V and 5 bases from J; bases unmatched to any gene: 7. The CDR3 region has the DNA TGTGCCAGCAGCAAGGGACAGGGGGGACAGACTGAAGCTTTCTTT. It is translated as CASSKGQGGQTEAFF.

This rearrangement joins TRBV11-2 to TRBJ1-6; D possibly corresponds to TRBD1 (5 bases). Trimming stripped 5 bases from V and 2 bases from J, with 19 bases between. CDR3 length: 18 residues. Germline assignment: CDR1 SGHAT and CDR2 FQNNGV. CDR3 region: CASSPASDIRPYNSPLHF. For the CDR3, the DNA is TGTGCCAGCAGCCCGGCGTCGGACATAAGGCCCTATAATTCACCCCTCCACTTT.

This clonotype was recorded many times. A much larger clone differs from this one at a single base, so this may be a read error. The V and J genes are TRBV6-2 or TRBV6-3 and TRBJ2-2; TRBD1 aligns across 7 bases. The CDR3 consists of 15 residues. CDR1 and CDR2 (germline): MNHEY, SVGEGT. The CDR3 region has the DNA TGTCCCAGCAGTTCCTACAGGGGAGACACCGGGGAGCTGTTTTTT. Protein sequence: CPSSSYRGDTGELFF.

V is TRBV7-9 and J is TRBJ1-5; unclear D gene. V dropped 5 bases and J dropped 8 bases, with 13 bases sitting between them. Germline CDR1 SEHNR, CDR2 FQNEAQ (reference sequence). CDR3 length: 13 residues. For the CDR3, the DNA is TGTGCCAGCAGCCTAATTCTGGGTGAGCCCCAGCATTTT. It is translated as CASSLILGEPQHF.

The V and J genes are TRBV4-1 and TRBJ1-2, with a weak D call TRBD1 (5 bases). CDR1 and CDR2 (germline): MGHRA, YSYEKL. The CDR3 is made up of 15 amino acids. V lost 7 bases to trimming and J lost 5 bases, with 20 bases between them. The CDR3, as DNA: TGCGCCAGCAACCCTATCAGGGAATTATGGTATGGCTACACCTTC. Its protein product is CASNPIRELWYGYTF.

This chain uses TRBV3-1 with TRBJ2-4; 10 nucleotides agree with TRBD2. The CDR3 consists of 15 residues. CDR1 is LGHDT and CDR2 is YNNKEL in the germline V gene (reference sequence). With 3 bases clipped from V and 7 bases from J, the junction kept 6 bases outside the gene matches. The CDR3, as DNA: TGTGCCAGCAGCCAGGAAGCGGGGGGGTGGAACATTCAGTACTTC. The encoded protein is CASSQEAGGWNIQYF.

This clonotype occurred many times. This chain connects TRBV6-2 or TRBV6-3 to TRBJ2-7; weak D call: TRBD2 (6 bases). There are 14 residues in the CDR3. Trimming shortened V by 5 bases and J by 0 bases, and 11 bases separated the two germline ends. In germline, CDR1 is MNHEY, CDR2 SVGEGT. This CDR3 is CASSEETSSYEQYF. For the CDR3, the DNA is TGTGCCAGCAGTGAGGAGACTAGCTCCTACGAGCAGTACTTC.

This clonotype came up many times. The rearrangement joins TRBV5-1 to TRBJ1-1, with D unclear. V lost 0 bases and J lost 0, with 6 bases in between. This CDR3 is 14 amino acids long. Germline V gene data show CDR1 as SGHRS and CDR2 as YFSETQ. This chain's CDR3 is CASSLESVNTEAFF. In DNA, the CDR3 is TGCGCCAGCAGCTTGGAGTCGGTGAACACTGAAGCTTTCTTT.

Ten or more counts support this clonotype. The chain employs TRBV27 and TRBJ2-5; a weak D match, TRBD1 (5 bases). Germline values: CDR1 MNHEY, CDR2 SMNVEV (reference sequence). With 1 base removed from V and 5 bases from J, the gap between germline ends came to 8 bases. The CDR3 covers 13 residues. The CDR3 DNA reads TGTGCCAGCAGTTTATTGCCAGGGGAGACCCAGTACTTC. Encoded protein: CASSLLPGETQYF.